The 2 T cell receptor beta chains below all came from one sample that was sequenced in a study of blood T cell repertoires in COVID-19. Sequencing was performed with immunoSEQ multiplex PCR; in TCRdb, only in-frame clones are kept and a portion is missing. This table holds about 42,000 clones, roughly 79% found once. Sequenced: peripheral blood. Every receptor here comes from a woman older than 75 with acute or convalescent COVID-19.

For the CDR3, the DNA is TGTGCCAGCACGACAGGGCAGAACACCGGGGAGCTGTTTTTT. Its protein product is CASTTGQNTGELFF. The rearrangement joins TRBV28 to TRBJ2-2, with 7 positions matching TRBD1. CDR3 length: 14 amino acids. V was clipped by 7 bases and J by 1 base; unmatched bases: 3. The germline CDR1 and CDR2 sequences are MDHEN and SYDVKM.

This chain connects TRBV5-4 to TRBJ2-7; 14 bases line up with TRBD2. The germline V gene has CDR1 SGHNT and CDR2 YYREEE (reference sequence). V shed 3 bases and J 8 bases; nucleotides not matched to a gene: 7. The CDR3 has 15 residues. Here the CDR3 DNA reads TGTGCCAGCAGCTGGGGACTAGCGGGAGACGGGAAGCAGTACTTC. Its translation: CASSWGLAGDGKQYF.